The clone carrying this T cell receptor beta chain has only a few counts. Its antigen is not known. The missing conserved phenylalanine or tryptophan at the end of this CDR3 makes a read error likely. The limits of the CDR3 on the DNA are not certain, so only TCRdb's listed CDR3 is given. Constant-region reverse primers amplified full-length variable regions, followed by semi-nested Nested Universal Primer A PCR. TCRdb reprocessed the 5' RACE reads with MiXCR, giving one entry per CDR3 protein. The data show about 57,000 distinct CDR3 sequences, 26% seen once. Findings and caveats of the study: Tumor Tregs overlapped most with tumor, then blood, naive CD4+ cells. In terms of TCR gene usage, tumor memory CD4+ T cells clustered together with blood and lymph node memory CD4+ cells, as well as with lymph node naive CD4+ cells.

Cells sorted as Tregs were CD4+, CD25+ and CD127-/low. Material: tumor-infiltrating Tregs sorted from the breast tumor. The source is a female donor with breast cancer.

Here the CDR3 reads CASSATPQGIHTS. The rearrangement joins TRBV7-6 to TRBJ1-2; the D call TRBD1 from the table was never checked on the DNA. Including both end residues, the CDR3 is 13 amino acids long. Germline V CDR1 and CDR2: SGHVS, FNYEAQ.